Below, 2 T cell receptor beta chains from the same sample are listed, as sequenced in a study of blood T cell repertoires in COVID-19 (dated by TCRdb to between 2020 and 2021). The library was obtained by the immunoSEQ multiplex PCR assay. Here the immuneACCESS table is served through TCRdb, limited to in-frame sequences with V and J called. Missing clones are a known gap in these copies; in checked studies unresolved V genes cover under half, and the rest lacks a known reason. This sample holds some 250,000 clones; approximately 90% were observed only once. Approximately 9.5% of the sample is in the top ten clones. Sequencing was carried out using PBMCs or T cells enriched from blood (not recorded which). The receptor set was obtained from a man aged 35 to 55 who had recovered from COVID-19.

This chain connects TRBV27 to TRBJ1-4, with no clear D. Germline assignment: CDR1 MNHEY and CDR2 SMNVEV (reference sequence). The V gene lost 5 bases and the J gene lost 11 bases, with 15 bases spanning the gap. This CDR3 is built from 13 residues. The CDR3 protein is CASSPTGLTKLFF. Written as DNA, the CDR3 is TGTGCCAGCAGTCCTACGGGGTTGACGAAACTGTTTTTT.

The rearrangement links TRBV18 to TRBJ1-1; TRBD1 agrees at 9 bases. The V gene end was trimmed by 7 bases and the J gene end by 2 bases; junction bases not matched to a gene: 8. The CDR3 consists of 15 residues. CDR1 and CDR2 (germline): KGHSH, LQKENI. CDR3 nucleotides: TGTGCCAGCTTTTCTCAGGGACAGGGAAACACTGAAGCTTTCTTT. Translation gives CASFSQGQGNTEAFF.